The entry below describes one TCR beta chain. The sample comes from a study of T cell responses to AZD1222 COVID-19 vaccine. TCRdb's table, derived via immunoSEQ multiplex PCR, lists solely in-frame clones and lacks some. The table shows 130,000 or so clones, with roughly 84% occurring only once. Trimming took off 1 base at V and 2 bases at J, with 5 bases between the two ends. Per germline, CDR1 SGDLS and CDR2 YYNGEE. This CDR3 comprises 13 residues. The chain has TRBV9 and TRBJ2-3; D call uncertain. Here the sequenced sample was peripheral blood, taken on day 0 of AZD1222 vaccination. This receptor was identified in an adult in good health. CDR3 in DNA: TGTGCCAGCAGCGTACGTCCCACAGATACGCAGTATTTT. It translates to CASSVRPTDTQYF.